This TCR beta chain was sequenced during a study of beta chain features in type 1 diabetes. This CDR3 has 14 amino acids. Trimming removed 8 bases from V and 7 bases from J, with 15 bases in between. CDR1 and CDR2 from the germline V gene are LNHDA and SQIVND (reference sequence). Expressed TCRB transcripts got sequenced, as all isolated RNA was reverse transcribed. TCRdb's table, derived via immunoSEQ multiplex PCR, lists solely in-frame clones and lacks some. The sample contains under 900,000 clones, about 17% of which appear only once. Populations isolated by sorting all had purity greater than 95%.

The clonotype comes from a woman aged 18 to 35 in good health. Sequenced input: naive CD4+ T cells from blood. This chain joins TRBV19 and TRBJ1-6, with D possibly being TRBD1 (6 bases). CDR3 nucleotides: TGTGCCAGTGGAAACCAGGGGAGAAATTCACCCCTCCACTTT. Translating gives CASGNQGRNSPLHF.